Listed below are T cell receptor beta chains from one sample, sequenced in a study of T cell responses to AZD1222 COVID-19 vaccine. Repertoires were generated with immunoSEQ multiplex PCR, while TCRdb's copy carries only in-frame clones and drops some. The sample contains 110,000 to 150,000 clones, approximately 94% of which appear only once. This material consisted of peripheral blood, taken on day 0 of AZD1222 vaccination. All receptors derive from an adult in good health. Both conserved end residues are part of each CDR3. Each record gives: CDR3 protein, CDR3 DNA, V gene, D gene, J gene, clone size. D genes are given only for firm matches. Clone size appears in some rows only: once, few, many, or a class for an expanded clone.

CASIGGEGGTQYF | TGTGCCAGCATTGGCGGGGAAGGGGGTACGCAGTATTTT | TRBV2 | NA | TRBJ2-3 | NA
CASSLGDSKNIQYF | TGTGCCAGCAGCTTAGGGGACAGCAAAAACATTCAGTACTTC | TRBV13 | NA | TRBJ2-4 | NA
CASIPNIKATGNTIYF | TGTGCCAGCATCCCAAATATCAAGGCAACTGGAAACACCATATATTTT | TRBV7-8 | NA | TRBJ1-3 | NA
CASSLVWTGAAFF | TGTGCCAGCAGTTTAGTCTGGACAGGGGCCGCTTTCTTT | TRBV27 | TRBD1 | TRBJ1-1 | once
CASSRLGQGRSGANVLTF | TGCGCCAGCAGCCGATTAGGACAGGGGCGCTCTGGGGCCAACGTCCTGACTTTC | TRBV5-1 | TRBD1 | TRBJ2-6 | NA
CASSPRGSGEQYF | TGTGCCAGCTCACCAAGAGGGTCGGGTGAGCAGTACTTC | TRBV18 | NA | TRBJ2-7 | NA
CSASEGYHYGYTF | TGCAGTGCTAGTGAGGGATATCACTATGGCTACACCTTC | TRBV20-1 | NA | TRBJ1-2 | NA
CASSLQVGEAGNTIYF | TGCGCCAGCAGCCTCCAAGTGGGGGAAGCTGGAAACACCATATATTTT | TRBV4-3 | NA | TRBJ1-3 | NA
CATSPGQKNTGELFF | TGTGCCACCAGTCCGGGACAAAAGAACACCGGGGAGCTGTTTTTT | TRBV24-1 | NA | TRBJ2-2 | few
CASSVGQGGNEKLFF | TGTGCCAGTAGTGTAGGACAGGGTGGAAATGAAAAACTGTTTTTT | TRBV19 | TRBD1 | TRBJ1-4 | NA
CASSQDGGRSNQPQHF | TGTGCCAGCAGCCAAGATGGAGGGCGAAGCAATCAGCCCCAGCATTTT | TRBV4-2 | NA | TRBJ1-5 | NA
CAITPRGGMDTEAFF | TGTGCCATCACCCCCCGAGGGGGGATGGACACTGAAGCTTTCTTT | TRBV10-3 | NA | TRBJ1-1 | NA
CASIESGNPEAFF | TGTGCCAGCATCGAGTCAGGGAATCCTGAAGCTTTCTTT | TRBV28 | NA | TRBJ1-1 | NA
CASSQDRGWNTEAFF | TGTGCCAGTAGCCAGGACAGGGGATGGAACACTGAAGCTTTCTTT | TRBV19 | TRBD1 | TRBJ1-1 | once
CASSLDGSSGNTIYF | TGTGCCAGCAGCCTGGACGGCAGCTCTGGAAACACCATATATTTT | TRBV7-3 | NA | TRBJ1-3 | NA
CASGFDYYGYTF | TGTGCTAGTGGTTTTGATTACTATGGCTACACCTTC | TRBV12-5 | NA | TRBJ1-2 | NA
CASSPPSTENTEAFF | TGTGCCAGCTCACCTCCGTCGACAGAGAACACTGAAGCTTTCTTT | TRBV18 | NA | TRBJ1-1 | NA
CASSISLGNQPQHF | TGTGCCAGTAGTATTAGCCTGGGGAATCAGCCCCAGCATTTT | TRBV19 | NA | TRBJ1-5 | NA
CATSPSGGFAKNIQYF | TGTGCCACCAGCCCAAGCGGGGGGTTCGCCAAAAACATTCAGTACTTC | TRBV15 | TRBD2 | TRBJ2-4 | NA
CASGSLGRCGYQPQHF | TGTGCTAGTGGTTCCCTCGGCCGTTGTGGCTATCAGCCCCAGCATTTT | TRBV12-5 | NA | TRBJ1-5 | NA
CASRPGQGRGYTF | TGTGCCAGCAGGCCCGGACAGGGCCGTGGCTACACCTTC | TRBV6-6 | TRBD1 | TRBJ1-2 | NA
CASSQPTQGLHYGYTF | TGCGCCAGCAGCCAGCCGACCCAGGGATTGCACTATGGCTACACCTTC | TRBV4-1 | NA | TRBJ1-2 | NA
CASSRRDTNTEAFF | TGTGCCAGCAGCCGCAGGGACACGAACACTGAAGCTTTCTTT | TRBV7-9 | NA | TRBJ1-1 | NA
CASSYETELEKLFF | TGTGCCAGTAGTTACGAGACAGAGCTCGAAAAACTGTTTTTT | TRBV19 | NA | TRBJ1-4 | NA
CATSSMSTGTFPQETQYF | TGTGCCACCAGCTCGATGAGTACCGGGACATTTCCCCAAGAGACCCAGTACTTC | TRBV10-3 | NA | TRBJ2-5 | NA
CASSQTTSGEYNEQFF | TGCGCCAGCAGCCAGACGACTAGCGGGGAGTACAATGAGCAGTTCTTC | TRBV4-1 | TRBD2 | TRBJ2-1 | once
CASSFSGGAGKTQYF | TGTGCCAGCAGTTTTAGCGGGGGGGCCGGGAAGACCCAGTACTTC | TRBV27 | TRBD2 | TRBJ2-5 | NA
CATSRDTDGYEQYF | TGTGCCACCAGCAGAGATACTGACGGCTACGAGCAGTACTTC | TRBV15 | NA | TRBJ2-7 | NA
CASSPTPYDGNEQFF | TGTGCCAGCTCACCTACACCTTACGACGGTAATGAGCAGTTCTTC | TRBV18 | NA | TRBJ2-1 | NA
CASSMGASGYTDTQYF | TGTGCCAGTAGTATGGGGGCTAGCGGATATACGGATACGCAGTATTTT | TRBV19 | NA | TRBJ2-3 | NA
CASSLAPLAGAREQYF | TGTGCCAGCAGCTTGGCGCCGCTAGCGGGGGCACGAGAGCAGTACTTC | TRBV5-4 | TRBD2 | TRBJ2-7 | few
CSAEGGANTEAFF | TGCAGCGCGGAGGGAGGGGCGAACACTGAAGCTTTCTTT | TRBV29-1 | NA | TRBJ1-1 | NA
CASSERVLGGLNTEAFF | TGTGCCAGCAGCGAGAGGGTGCTCGGGGGTTTGAACACTGAAGCTTTCTTT | TRBV11-2 | NA | TRBJ1-1 | NA
CASSPGLADYNEQFF | TGTGCCAGCAGCCCAGGACTAGCGGATTACAATGAGCAGTTCTTC | TRBV5-4 | TRBD2 | TRBJ2-1 | NA
CASSLSGGAPPSTF | TGCGCCAGCAGCTTGTCGGGGGGCGCTCCCCCTAGCACCTTC | TRBV5-1 | NA | TRBJ1-2 | once
CARGGGTGELFF | TGTGCCCGCGGGGGGGGAACCGGGGAGCTGTTTTTT | TRBV3-1/TRBV3-2 | TRBD2 | TRBJ2-2 | NA
CASSSARNSGANVLTF | TGTGCCAGCAGCTCGGCCAGAAACTCTGGGGCCAACGTCCTGACTTTC | TRBV2 | NA | TRBJ2-6 | NA